The entry that follows covers one TCR beta chain sequence. The sample comes from a study of blood T cell repertoires in COVID-19. Background on the study: Samples came from the United States, Italy and Spain, spanning acute and convalescent COVID-19. PBMCs, B-cell-depleted T cells, or T cells provided the cDNA or gDNA that made up the material.

CDR3 size: 13 residues. Trimming removed 6 bases from V and 1 base from J, with 9 bases in between. CDR1 is WSHSY, CDR2 SAAADI, per germline. Only in-frame clones appear in the TCRdb table, and some are missing; sequencing was by immunoSEQ multiplex PCR. The table records over 200,000 clones, approximately 82% of them present only once. The J gene is TRBJ1-1, the V gene TRBV10-2; TRBD1 might be the D (5 bases). This TCR was sampled from a woman aged 45 to 65 with acute or convalescent COVID-19. What was sequenced was peripheral blood. CDR3 in amino acids: CASSLTGNTEAFF. The CDR3 DNA sequence: TGCGCCAGCAGCCTTACAGGGAACACTGAAGCTTTCTTT.